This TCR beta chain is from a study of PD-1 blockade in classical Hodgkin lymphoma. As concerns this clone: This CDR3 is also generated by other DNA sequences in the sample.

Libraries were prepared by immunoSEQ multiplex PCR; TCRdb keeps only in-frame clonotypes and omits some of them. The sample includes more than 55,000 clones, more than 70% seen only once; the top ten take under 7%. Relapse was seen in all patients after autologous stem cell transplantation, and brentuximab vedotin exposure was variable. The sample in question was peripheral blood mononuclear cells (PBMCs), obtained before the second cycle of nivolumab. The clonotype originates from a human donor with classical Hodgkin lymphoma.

CDR3 amino acids: CASSLGLGSYGYTF. CDR3 sequence (DNA): TGCGCCAGCAGCTTGGGCCTCGGGTCGTATGGCTACACCTTC. This chain joins TRBV5-1 and TRBJ1-2; the D is unclear. Germline V gene lookup returns CDR1 SGHRS and CDR2 YFSETQ. V was cut by 0 bases and J by 5 bases, with 11 bases left in between. CDR3 length: 14 amino acids.